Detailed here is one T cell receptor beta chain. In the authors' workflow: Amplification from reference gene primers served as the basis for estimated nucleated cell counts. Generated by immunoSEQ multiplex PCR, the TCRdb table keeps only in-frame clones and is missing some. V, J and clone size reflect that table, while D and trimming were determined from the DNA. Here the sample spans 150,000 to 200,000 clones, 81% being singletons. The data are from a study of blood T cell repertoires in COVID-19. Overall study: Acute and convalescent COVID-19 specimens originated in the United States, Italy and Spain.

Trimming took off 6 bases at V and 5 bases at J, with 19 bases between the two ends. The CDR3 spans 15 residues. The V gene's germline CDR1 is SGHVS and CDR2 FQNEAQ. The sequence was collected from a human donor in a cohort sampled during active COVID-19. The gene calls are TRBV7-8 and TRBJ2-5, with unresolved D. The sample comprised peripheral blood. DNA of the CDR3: TGTGCCAGCAGAAAGTCGGATTCCTACGGGGAGACCCAGTACTTC. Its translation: CASRKSDSYGETQYF.